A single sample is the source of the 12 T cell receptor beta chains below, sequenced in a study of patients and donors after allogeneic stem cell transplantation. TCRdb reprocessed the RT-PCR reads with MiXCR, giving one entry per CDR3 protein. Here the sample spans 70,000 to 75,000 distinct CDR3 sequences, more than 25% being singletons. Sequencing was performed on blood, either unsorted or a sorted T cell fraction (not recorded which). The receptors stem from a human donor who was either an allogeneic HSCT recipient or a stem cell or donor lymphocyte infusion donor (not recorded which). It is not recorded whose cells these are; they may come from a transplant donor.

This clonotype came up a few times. Here the CDR3 reads CASSRIQPHQETQYF. The CDR3 DNA reads as TGTGCCAGCAGTAGAATACAGCCCCACCAAGAGACCCAGTACTTC. This chain connects TRBV27 to TRBJ2-5; D is ambiguous. This CDR3 region has 15 residues. Looked up from germline, CDR1 is MNHEY and CDR2 is SMNVEV (reference sequence). Trimming left V 5 bases short and J 0 bases short, with 13 bases between.

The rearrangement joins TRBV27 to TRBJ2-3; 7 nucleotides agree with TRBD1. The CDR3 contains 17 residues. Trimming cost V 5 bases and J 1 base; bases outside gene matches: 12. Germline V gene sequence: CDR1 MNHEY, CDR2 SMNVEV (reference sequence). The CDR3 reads CASSRHFGTAGTDTQYF. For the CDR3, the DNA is TGTGCCAGCAGTCGACATTTTGGGACAGCCGGCACAGATACGCAGTATTTT.

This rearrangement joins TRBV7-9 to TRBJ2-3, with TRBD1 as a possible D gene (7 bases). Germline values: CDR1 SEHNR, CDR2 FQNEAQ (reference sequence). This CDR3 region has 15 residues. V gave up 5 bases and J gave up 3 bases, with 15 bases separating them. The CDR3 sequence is CASSGRQGGTDTQYF. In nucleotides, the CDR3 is TGTGCCAGCAGCGGACGACAGGGAGGTACAGATACGCAGTATTTT.

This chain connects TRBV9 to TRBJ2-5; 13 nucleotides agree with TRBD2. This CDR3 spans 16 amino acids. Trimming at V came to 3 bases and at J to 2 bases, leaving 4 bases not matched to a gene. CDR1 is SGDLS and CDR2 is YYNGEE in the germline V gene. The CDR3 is CASSGLAGGPQETQYF. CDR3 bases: TGTGCCAGCAGCGGACTAGCGGGAGGCCCTCAAGAGACCCAGTACTTC. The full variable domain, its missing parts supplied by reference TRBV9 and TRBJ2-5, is DSGVTQTPKHLITATGQRVTLRCSPRSGDLSVYWYQQSLDQGLQFLIQYYNGEERAKGNILERFSAQQFPDLHSELNLSSLELGDSALYFCASSGLAGGPQETQYFGPGTRLLVL.

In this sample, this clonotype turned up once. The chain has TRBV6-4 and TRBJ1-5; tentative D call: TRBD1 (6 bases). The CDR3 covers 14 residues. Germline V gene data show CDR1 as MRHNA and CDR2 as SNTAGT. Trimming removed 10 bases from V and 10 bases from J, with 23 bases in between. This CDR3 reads CATLFIWGPSPQHF. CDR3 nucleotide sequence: TGTGCCACCCTTTTCATATGGGGGCCGTCACCCCAGCATTTT.

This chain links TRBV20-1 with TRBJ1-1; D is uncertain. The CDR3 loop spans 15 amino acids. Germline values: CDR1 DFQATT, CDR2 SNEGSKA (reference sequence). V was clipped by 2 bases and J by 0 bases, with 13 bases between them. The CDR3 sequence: CSARNGRIMNTEAFF. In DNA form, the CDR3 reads TGCAGTGCTAGAAACGGACGGATTATGAACACTGAAGCTTTCTTT.

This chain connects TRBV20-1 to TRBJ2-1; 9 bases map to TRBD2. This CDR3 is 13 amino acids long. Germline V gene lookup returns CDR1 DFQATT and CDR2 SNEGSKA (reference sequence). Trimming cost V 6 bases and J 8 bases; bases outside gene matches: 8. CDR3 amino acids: CSAIAGARDEQFF. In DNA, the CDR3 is TGCAGTGCCATAGCGGGAGCTAGGGATGAGCAGTTCTTC.

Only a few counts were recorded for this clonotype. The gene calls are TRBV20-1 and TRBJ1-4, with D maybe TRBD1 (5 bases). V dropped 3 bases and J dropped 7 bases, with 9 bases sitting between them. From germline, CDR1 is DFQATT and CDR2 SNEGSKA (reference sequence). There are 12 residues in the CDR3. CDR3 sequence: CSARAGSEKLFF. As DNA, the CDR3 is TGCAGTGCTAGGGCAGGGAGTGAAAAACTGTTTTTT.

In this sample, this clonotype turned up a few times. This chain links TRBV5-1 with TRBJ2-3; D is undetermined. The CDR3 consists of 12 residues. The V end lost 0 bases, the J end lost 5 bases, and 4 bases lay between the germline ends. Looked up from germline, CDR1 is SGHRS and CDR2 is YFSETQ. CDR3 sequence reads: CASSLEGDTQYF. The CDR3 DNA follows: TGCGCCAGCAGCTTGGAAGGAGATACGCAGTATTTT.

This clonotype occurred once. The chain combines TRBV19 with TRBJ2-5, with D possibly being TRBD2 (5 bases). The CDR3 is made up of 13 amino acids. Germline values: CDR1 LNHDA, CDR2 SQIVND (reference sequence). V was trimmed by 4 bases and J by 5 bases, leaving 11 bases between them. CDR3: CASSSWELETQYF. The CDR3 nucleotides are TGTGCCAGTAGTAGTTGGGAGTTGGAGACCCAGTACTTC.

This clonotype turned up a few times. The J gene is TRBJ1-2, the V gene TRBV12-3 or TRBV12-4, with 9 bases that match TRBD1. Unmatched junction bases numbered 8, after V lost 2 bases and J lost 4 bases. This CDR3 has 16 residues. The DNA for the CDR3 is TGTGCCAGCAGTTTACGGGACAGGGTGGAGGGCTATGGCTACACCTTC. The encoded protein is CASSLRDRVEGYGYTF.

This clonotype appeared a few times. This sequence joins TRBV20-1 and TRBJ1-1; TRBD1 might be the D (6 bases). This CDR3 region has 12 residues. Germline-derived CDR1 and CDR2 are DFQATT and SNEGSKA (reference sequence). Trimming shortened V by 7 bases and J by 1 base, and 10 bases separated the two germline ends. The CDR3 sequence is CSGGQPNTEAFF. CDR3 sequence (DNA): TGCAGTGGTGGACAGCCGAACACTGAAGCTTTCTTT.